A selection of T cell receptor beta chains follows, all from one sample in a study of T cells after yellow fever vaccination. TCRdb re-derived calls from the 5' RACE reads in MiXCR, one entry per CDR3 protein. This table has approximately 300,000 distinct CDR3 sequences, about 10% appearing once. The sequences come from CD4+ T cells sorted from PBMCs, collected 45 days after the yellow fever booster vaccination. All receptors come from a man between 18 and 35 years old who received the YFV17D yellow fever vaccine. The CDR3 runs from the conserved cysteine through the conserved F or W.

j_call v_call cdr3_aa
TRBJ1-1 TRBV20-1 CSARDRQGATEAFF
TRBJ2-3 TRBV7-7 CASSPLGGPGTDTQYF
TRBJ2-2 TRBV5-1 CASSFRSGELFF
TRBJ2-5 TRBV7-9 CASSIGVSGTRGKETQYF
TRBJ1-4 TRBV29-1 CSVSTGAGKLFF
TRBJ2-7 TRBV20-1 CSARDPGATYEQYF
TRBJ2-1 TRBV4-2 CASSQEDRGGYNEQFF
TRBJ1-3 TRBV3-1 CASSQYRDGNTIYF
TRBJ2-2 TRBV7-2 CASSYKGTWELFF
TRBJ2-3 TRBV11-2 CASSLPGGPGDTQYF
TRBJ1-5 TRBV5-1 CASSLEAGIQPQHF
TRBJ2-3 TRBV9 CASSPRGGDTQYF
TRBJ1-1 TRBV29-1 CSVDFPGQMNTEAFF
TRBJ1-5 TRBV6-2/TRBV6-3 CASSPPFHSNQPQHF
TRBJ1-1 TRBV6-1 CASSEGVSSHF
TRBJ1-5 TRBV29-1 CSVRLTGGNQPQHF
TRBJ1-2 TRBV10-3 CAISEALRGQNYGYTF
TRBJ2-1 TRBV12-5 CASGSGLAVYNEQFF
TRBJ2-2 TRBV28 CASSWGRGLNTGELFF
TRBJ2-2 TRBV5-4 CASSLGLAGRTGELFF
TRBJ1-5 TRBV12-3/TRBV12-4 CASSSTRGQPQHF
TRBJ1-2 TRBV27 CASSTSVAGGTNYGYTF
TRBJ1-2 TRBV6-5 CASSYRQGYGYTF
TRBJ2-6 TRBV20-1 CSAPLSGANVLTF
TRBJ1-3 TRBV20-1 CSARVAGAGNTIYF
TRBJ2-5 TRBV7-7 CASSQGQGSETQYF
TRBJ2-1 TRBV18 CASSPDRSYNEQFF
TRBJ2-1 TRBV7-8 CASSFTSGGAFYTNEQFF
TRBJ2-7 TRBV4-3 CASSQQQGYERYF
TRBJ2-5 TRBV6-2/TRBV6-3 CASLQGGETQYF
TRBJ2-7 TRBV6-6 CASSQTGWEQYF
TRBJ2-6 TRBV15 CATSRNSGANVLTF
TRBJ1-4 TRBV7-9 CASSLLPGTTEKLFF
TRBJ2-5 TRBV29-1 CSVENNRGSGETQYF
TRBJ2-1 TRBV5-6 CASSRQVEQFF
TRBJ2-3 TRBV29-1 CSGASTSTDTQYF
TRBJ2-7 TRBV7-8 CASSLAGTSGGYEQYF
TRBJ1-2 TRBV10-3 CAISESPGRSYGYTF
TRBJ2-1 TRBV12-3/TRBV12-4 CASLKGGVHNEQFF
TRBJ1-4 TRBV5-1 CASSLGLVVNEKLFF